This passage covers 31 T cell receptor beta chains from one sample sequenced in a study of blood T cell repertoires in COVID-19. Some clones are missing from TCRdb's copy, which holds only in-frame ones; the method was immunoSEQ multiplex PCR. The data contain about 280,000 clones, 83% of them singletons. The material sequenced was peripheral blood. The source of these receptors is a woman in her forties or fifties who had recovered from COVID-19.

The V and J genes are TRBV6-5 and TRBJ1-2; perhaps TRBD1 as D (5 bases). Trimming removed 0 bases from V and 8 bases from J, with 13 bases in between. The CDR3 consists of 14 residues. CDR1 and CDR2 (germline): MNHEY, SVGAGI. CDR3 sequence (DNA): TGTGCCAGCAGTTACTCGATAGCCCGGGGGGGCTACACCTTC. This encodes CASSYSIARGGYTF.

This rearrangement joins TRBV4-2 to TRBJ2-5; TRBD2 agrees at 10 bases. This CDR3 is 15 amino acids long. The germline gives CDR1 LGHNA, CDR2 YNFKEQ. With V trimmed by 1 base and J by 2 bases, 1 base remained unmatched. CDR3 sequence (DNA): TGTGCCAGCAGCCAAGGGACTAGCGGACAAGAGACCCAGTACTTC. Translation gives CASSQGTSGQETQYF.

This clone turned up a few times. V and J are TRBV5-6 and TRBJ2-1; 14 positions agree with TRBD2. Germline CDR1 is SGHDT and CDR2 is YYEEEE. The CDR3 is 17 residues long. Losses at the gene ends were 4 bases for V and 8 bases for J; bases not matched to a gene: 11. The CDR3: CASSRRLGLAGVDEQFF. The DNA for the CDR3 is TGTGCCAGCAGCCGACGCCTGGGACTAGCGGGAGTTGATGAGCAGTTCTTC.

A few counts support this clone. The chain uses TRBV5-4 and TRBJ1-3; D not resolved. The CDR3 spans 16 residues. V dropped 4 bases and J dropped 0 bases, with 14 bases sitting between them. Per the germline V gene, CDR1 is SGHNT and CDR2 is YYREEE (reference sequence). The DNA for the CDR3 is TGTGCCAGCAGCAAATCTTTGGGCTTCTCTGGAAACACCATATATTTT. It specifies CASSKSLGFSGNTIYF.

The chain carries TRBV19 and TRBJ1-3; D gene uncertain. Germline V gene lookup returns CDR1 LNHDA and CDR2 SQIVND (reference sequence). The CDR3 is 14 residues long. V was pared by 2 bases and J by 0 bases, with 5 bases between. CDR3 sequence reads: CASSIQASGNTIYF. The CDR3 nucleotides read TGTGCCAGTAGTATACAGGCCTCTGGAAACACCATATATTTT.

The rearrangement uses TRBV4-2 and TRBJ2-7; a weak D match, TRBD2 (6 bases). Trimming took off 1 base at V and 0 bases at J, with 13 bases between the two ends. Germline V gene lookup returns CDR1 LGHNA and CDR2 YNFKEQ. The CDR3 has 16 amino acids. DNA for the CDR3: TGTGCCAGCAGCCAAGGTCTAGCGCTAATCTCCTACGAGCAGTACTTC. Its translation is CASSQGLALISYEQYF.

The rearrangement joins TRBV30 to TRBJ1-4; maybe TRBD1 (5 bases). With 3 bases removed from V and 6 bases from J, the gap between germline ends came to 17 bases. The V gene's germline CDR1 is GTSNPN and CDR2 SVGIG (reference sequence). The CDR3 spans 15 residues. The CDR3 sequence: CAWSRGGRSYEKLFF. CDR3 nucleotides: TGTGCCTGGAGCCGCGGGGGACGGTCGTATGAAAAACTGTTTTTT. The variable domain in full, with the rest retrieved from reference TRBV30 and TRBJ1-4, is SQTIHQWPATLVQPVGSPLSLECTVEGTSNPNLYWYRQAAGRGLQLLFYSVGIGQISSEVPQNLSASRPQDRQFILSSKKLLLSDSGFYLCAWSRGGRSYEKLFFGSGTQLSVL.

The rearrangement joins TRBV30 to TRBJ1-1, with D possibly matching TRBD1 (5 bases). This CDR3 region has 14 residues. In germline, CDR1 is GTSNPN, CDR2 SVGIG (reference sequence). V gave up 1 base and J gave up 1 base, with 10 bases separating them. CDR3 DNA sequence: TGTGCCTGGAGTGGCAGGGTATCGAACACTGAAGCTTTCTTT. Its protein product is CAWSGRVSNTEAFF.

In DNA form, the CDR3 reads TGCGCCAGCAGTTCGGGACAGTCATACAATGAGCAGTTCTTC. The encoded protein is CASSSGQSYNEQFF. The chain recombines TRBV5-1 with TRBJ2-1; 7 bases map to TRBD1. Per germline, CDR1 SGHRS and CDR2 YFSETQ. The CDR3 sequence is 14 residues long. With V trimmed by 5 bases and J by 4 bases, 6 bases remained unmatched.

The chain's CDR3 is CASSGRGSELTGNTIYF. The CDR3 coding sequence is TGTGCCAGCAGCGGGCGTGGCTCAGAACTTACTGGAAACACCATATATTTT. V is TRBV5-6 and J is TRBJ1-3, with unresolved D. The CDR3 has 17 amino acids. V lost 4 bases and J lost 2, with 19 bases in between. From germline, CDR1 is SGHDT and CDR2 YYEEEE.

The chain uses TRBV7-2 and TRBJ2-7; 11 nucleotides align to TRBD1. V shed 5 bases and J 6 bases; nucleotides not matched to a gene: 9. CDR1 and CDR2 from the germline V gene are SGHTA and FQGNSA. This CDR3 comprises 15 residues. The CDR3 protein is CASSGMGTGGGEQYF. DNA of the CDR3: TGTGCCAGCAGCGGAATGGGGACAGGGGGTGGCGAGCAGTACTTC.

The chain has TRBV4-2 and TRBJ2-1; a weak D match, TRBD2 (5 bases). The CDR3 is 18 residues long. The germline V gene encodes CDR1 LGHNA and CDR2 YNFKEQ. V lost 0 bases and J 2 bases, leaving 17 bases between the germline ends. CDR3 protein: CASSQDQSAGLTYNEQFF. CDR3 DNA: TGTGCCAGCAGCCAAGATCAAAGTGCGGGCCTAACCTACAATGAGCAGTTCTTC.

V gene TRBV7-9 combines with J gene TRBJ2-7; the match to TRBD2 covers 9 bases. The germline V gene encodes CDR1 SEHNR and CDR2 FQNEAQ (reference sequence). Trimming at V came to 3 bases and at J to 2 bases, leaving 14 bases not matched to a gene. The CDR3 length is 18 residues. CDR3 region: CASSLSLALAGLTYEQYF. CDR3 coding DNA: TGTGCCAGCAGCTTGTCCTTGGCGCTAGCGGGGCTAACCTACGAGCAGTACTTC.

The V call is TRBV10-2, the J call TRBJ2-7, with D tentatively TRBD2 (6 bases). This CDR3 is 12 amino acids long. Germline V CDR1 and CDR2: WSHSY, SAAADI. V shed 4 bases and J shed 6 bases, with 10 bases lying between them. The CDR3 region is CASSVLGGEQYF. The CDR3 nucleotides read TGCGCCAGCAGTGTTCTGGGAGGCGAGCAGTACTTC.

J is TRBJ1-5 and V is TRBV7-2; the match to TRBD1 covers 7 bases. The germline CDR1 and CDR2 sequences are SGHTA and FQGNSA. There are 15 residues in the CDR3. J was trimmed by 7 bases and V by 3 bases; bases with no gene match: 9. CDR3 nucleotide sequence: TGTGCCAGCAGCTTCGGGAGGGGGCTTGGACAGCCCCAGCATTTT. The encoded protein is CASSFGRGLGQPQHF.

Only one count was recorded for this clone. The J gene is TRBJ1-6, the V gene TRBV19, with unresolved D. The CDR3 runs 15 residues. V lost 3 bases to trimming and J lost 3 bases, with 9 bases between them. Germline V gene lookup returns CDR1 LNHDA and CDR2 SQIVND (reference sequence). The CDR3 protein is CASSMDSGYNSPLHF. Written as DNA, the CDR3 is TGTGCCAGTAGTATGGACTCGGGCTATAATTCACCCCTCCACTTT.

To note about this clone: Other DNA sequences from this sample encode an identical CDR3 as well. V and J are TRBV28 and TRBJ1-4; D possibly corresponds to TRBD1 (5 bases). From germline, CDR1 is MDHEN and CDR2 SYDVKM. The CDR3 is 14 amino acids. Trimming took 2 bases from V and 4 from J, leaving 8 bases between them. The CDR3 loop reads CASSLGGGNEKLFF. DNA of the CDR3: TGTGCCAGCAGTTTAGGGGGGGGTAATGAAAAACTGTTTTTT.

This clone was recorded only once. The J gene is TRBJ1-2, the V gene TRBV5-4, with TRBD1 identical over 9 bases. This CDR3 has 15 residues. Germline CDR1 and CDR2: SGHNT and YYREEE (reference sequence). Trimming took 0 bases from V and 8 from J; bases not matched to a gene: 8. CDR3 bases: TGTGCCAGCAGCTTGGTGGAGGGGACAGGGTTCGGCTACACCTTC. Its protein is CASSLVEGTGFGYTF.

The chain combines TRBV7-9 with TRBJ2-1; TRBD1 is a possible D gene (5 bases). The length of the CDR3 is 16 residues. V was clipped by 7 bases and J by 4 bases, with 20 bases between them. The germline CDR1 and CDR2 sequences are SEHNR and FQNEAQ (reference sequence). CDR3 DNA sequence: TGTGCCAGCAACAGCTATCAGGGATCGCGGTACAATGAGCAGTTCTTC. Protein product: CASNSYQGSRYNEQFF.

The rearrangement links TRBV11-2 to TRBJ1-2; D not resolved. The CDR3 has 13 amino acids. V lost 2 bases and J lost 5, with 9 bases in between. The germline V gene encodes CDR1 SGHAT and CDR2 FQNNGV. CDR3 loop: CASSLNRPYGYTF. Here the CDR3 DNA reads TGTGCCAGCAGCTTAAACAGACCATATGGCTACACCTTC.

This rearrangement joins TRBV11-2 to TRBJ2-7; 7 bases match TRBD2. The J segment lost 0 bases and the V segment lost 8 bases, leaving 10 bases of the junction unmatched. Germline loops: CDR1 SGHAT, CDR2 FQNNGV. The CDR3 covers 15 residues. The CDR3 coding sequence is TGTGCCAGCCGAGCGGCCCCGGGAGGCTCCTACGAGCAGTACTTC. Its translation: CASRAAPGGSYEQYF.

V usage is TRBV21-1 and J usage is TRBJ2-2; whether TRBD2, the table's D call, matches the DNA was not checked. TRBV21-1 is classified as a pseudogene. CDR3 size: 13 residues. CDR3 region: CASSYGRPGELFF. The CDR3 DNA follows: TGTGCCAGCAGTTACGGGAGACCCGGGGAGCTGTTTTTT.

There are a few counts of this clone. The chain is built from TRBV27 and TRBJ1-1; 10 positions agree with TRBD1. In germline, CDR1 is MNHEY, CDR2 SMNVEV (reference sequence). V dropped 8 bases and J dropped 1; count of bases not matched to a gene: 4. CDR3 length: 14 amino acids. CDR3 bases: TGTGCCAGCTGCGACAGGGGGCCGAACACTGAAGCTTTCTTT. This translates into CASCDRGPNTEAFF.

This clone was seen ten or more times. CDR3 nucleotide sequence: TGCGCCAGCAGCCAAGGGACAGGGGGCGGGGGGGCCCAAGAGACCCAGTACTTC. Encoded protein: CASSQGTGGGGAQETQYF. This chain connects TRBV4-3 to TRBJ2-5; 11 bases align to TRBD1. The CDR3 runs to 18 residues. V lost 1 base to trimming and J lost 1 base; unmatched junction nucleotides: 8. Germline V gives CDR1 LGHNA, CDR2 YSLEER.

About this clone: The junction departs from the called germline gene at one end, perhaps through a read error. The gene calls are TRBV28 and TRBJ2-5, with 9 bases fitting TRBD1. This CDR3 contains 17 residues. Germline values: CDR1 MDHEN, CDR2 SYDVKM. CDR3: CASSLLGQGEYQGTQYF. CDR3 DNA: TGTGCCAGCAGTTTGTTGGGACAGGGCGAGTACCAAGGGACCCAGTACTTC.

The CDR3 nucleotides read TGTGCCAGCTCACGGGGGGGTACAGATACGCAGTATTTT. Amino acids: CASSRGGTDTQYF. The V gene is TRBV9, the J gene TRBJ2-3; the match to TRBD2 covers 8 bases. The CDR3 runs to 13 residues. The germline gives CDR1 SGDLS, CDR2 YYNGEE. J lost 3 bases, V lost 7 bases, and 4 bases had no gene match.

V is TRBV21-1 and J is TRBJ1-3. TRBV21-1 is given as a pseudogene. The CDR3 is made up of 14 amino acids. CDR3 in DNA: TGTGCCAGCCCGAAGGAGAGCTCTGGAAACACCATATATTTT. Amino acids: CASPKESSGNTIYF.

The table lists this clone with a few counts. The V gene is TRBV7-6, the J gene TRBJ2-1; the D gene is possibly TRBD2 (6 bases). Trimming cost V 1 base and J 9 bases, with 16 bases left between them. CDR3 size: 15 residues. Germline V gene lookup returns CDR1 SGHVS and CDR2 FNYEAQ. In DNA, the CDR3 is TGTGCCAGCAGCTTAGGTACGGAGGGAGTGAGTGAGCAGTTCTTC. Amino acids: CASSLGTEGVSEQFF. The full variable domain, in which reference TRBV7-6 and TRBJ2-1 provide the parts outside the CDR3, is GAGVSQSPRYKVTKRGQDVALRCDPISGHVSLYWYRQALGQGPEFLTYFNYEAQQDKSGLPNDRFSAERPEGSISTLTIQRTEQRDSAMYRCASSLGTEGVSEQFFGPGTRLTVL.

The chain uses TRBV5-1 and TRBJ2-1; D is uncertain. The CDR3 runs to 15 residues. The V end was cut by 0 bases, the J end by 9 bases, with 16 bases between. Per the germline V gene, CDR1 is SGHRS and CDR2 is YFSETQ. The CDR3 loop reads CASSLVPRSDSEQFF. The CDR3 DNA reads TGCGCCAGCAGCTTGGTCCCCCGCTCCGATAGTGAGCAGTTCTTC.

This chain connects TRBV23-1 to TRBJ2-5; 8 bases are shared with TRBD2. TRBV23-1 has ORF status, its function being uncertain. V lost 10 bases to trimming and J lost 2 bases; unmatched junction nucleotides: 9. CDR3 length: 14 amino acids. CDR3 sequence: CATRGGDHQETQYF. The CDR3 DNA reads TGCGCCACTCGGGGGGGAGATCATCAAGAGACCCAGTACTTC.

The V and J genes are TRBV4-3 and TRBJ2-2; the D is unclear. The germline V gene has CDR1 LGHNA and CDR2 YSLEER. Trimming pared 0 bases from V and 5 bases from J, leaving 7 bases between. This CDR3 comprises 14 residues. The CDR3 sequence: CASSQDEVTGELFF. CDR3 DNA sequence: TGCGCCAGCAGCCAAGACGAGGTGACCGGGGAGCTGTTTTTT.